A selection of T cell receptor beta chains follows, all from one sample in a study of cytomegalovirus exposure and HLA in healthy donors. Measured with immunoSEQ multiplex PCR; TCRdb has only the in-frame clones, and not every one. The data contain 65,000 to 100,000 clones, about 76% of them singletons. Material for sequencing was PBMCs. These receptors were collected from a woman aged 40 to 50 in good health and CMV-seropositive. The CDR3 runs from the conserved cysteine through the conserved F or W. A D gene is named only where the DNA matches it firmly. Clone size is not always given. Where it is, it says once, few, many or a class for expanded clones.

size | J | V | D | DNA | CDR3
NA | TRBJ2-2 | TRBV5-1 | TRBD2 | TGCGCCAGCAGCTCGCGGGGGGTGGACACCGGGGAGCTGTTTTTT | CASSSRGVDTGELFF
NA | TRBJ1-5 | TRBV19 | TRBD1 | TGTGCCAGTAGTATCTCAGGGGGACTTAGCAATCAGCCCCAGCATTTT | CASSISGGLSNQPQHF
NA | TRBJ2-3 | TRBV7-9 | NA | TGTGCCAGCAGCTTAGCGCTTGAAAGGGAGACGCAGTATTTT | CASSLALERETQYF
NA | TRBJ1-3 | TRBV28 | NA | TGTGCCGCGCGAGGAAACACCATATATTTT | CAARGNTIYF
NA | TRBJ1-2 | TRBV7-9 | NA | TGTGCCAGCAGCTTAGCCTTGCTCGGTGGTTACACCTTC | CASSLALLGGYTF
NA | TRBJ2-2 | TRBV29-1 | TRBD1 | TGCAGCGTCATGGGGACAGTGACGAACACCGGGGAGCTGTTTTTT | CSVMGTVTNTGELFF
NA | TRBJ2-2 | TRBV11-3 | NA | TGTGCCAGCAGCTTCGGGGTCGCGGGCGGGGAGCTGTTTTTT | CASSFGVAGGELFF
NA | TRBJ1-1 | TRBV19 | TRBD1 | TGTGCCAGTAGTCCGTGGACAGGGCACACTGAAGCTTTCTTT | CASSPWTGHTEAFF
NA | TRBJ1-1 | TRBV29-1 | TRBD1 | TGCACGGTCGAGGGGGCAGGCTTGCACACTGAAGCTTTCTTT | CTVEGAGLHTEAFF
NA | TRBJ2-5 | TRBV19 | TRBD2 | TGTGCCAGTAGACTAGCGTGGACCTCTCAACAAGAGACCCAGTACTTC | CASRLAWTSQQETQYF
NA | TRBJ2-7 | TRBV11-2 | NA | TGTGCCAGCAGCTTAGATGGGGGGAGGAGGGGTGGCTACGAGCAGTACTTC | CASSLDGGRRGGYEQYF
NA | TRBJ1-1 | TRBV5-1 | TRBD1 | TGCGCCAGCAGGGGGACAGATCGGACTGAAGCTTTCTTT | CASRGTDRTEAFF
few | TRBJ1-3 | TRBV4-3 | NA | TGCGCCAGCAGCCAAGATTTTGGGGCGTCTGGAAACACCATATATTTT | CASSQDFGASGNTIYF
NA | TRBJ2-2 | TRBV9 | NA | TGTGCCAGCAGCGGCGGGACAGATGAACTCAGCGCGAACACCGGGGAGCTGTTTTTT | CASSGGTDELSANTGELFF
once | TRBJ2-3 | TRBV7-6 | TRBD2 | TGTGCCAGCAGCTTTAGCGGGGGGATGGCGGATACGCAGTATTTT | CASSFSGGMADTQYF
NA | TRBJ2-1 | TRBV5-1 | TRBD2 | TGCGCCAGCAGCTTGGGGACCGGGGGGGCTGAGCAGTTCTTC | CASSLGTGGAEQFF
NA | TRBJ1-4 | TRBV27 | NA | TGTGCCAGCAGTCCCTTCCCACAGGGAAATGAAAAACTGTTTTTT | CASSPFPQGNEKLFF
NA | TRBJ1-5 | TRBV29-1 | NA | TGCAGCGTTCAGGGGAGCAATCAGCCCCAGCATTTT | CSVQGSNQPQHF
NA | TRBJ1-1 | TRBV14 | NA | TGTGCCAGCAGCCACCCCTGGGGCAGGCCCTACGACACTGAAGCTTTCTTT | CASSHPWGRPYDTEAFF
NA | TRBJ2-7 | TRBV5-6 | NA | TGTGCCAGCAGCGGAACAGGGTTCCGCCGCGGCGAGCAGTACTTC | CASSGTGFRRGEQYF
NA | TRBJ2-3 | TRBV4-2 | NA | TGTGCCAGCAGCCAAGAGGGCGGCAGGGCAATCGGCACAGATACGCAGTATTTT | CASSQEGGRAIGTDTQYF
NA | TRBJ2-3 | TRBV7-2 | NA | TGTGCCAGCAGCTTAGGAGGGCCAGCCAGCACAGATACGCAGTATTTT | CASSLGGPASTDTQYF
few | TRBJ1-5 | TRBV6-5 | NA | TGTGCCAGCAGCCCTAAGTATAGCAATCAGCCCCAGCATTTT | CASSPKYSNQPQHF
NA | TRBJ2-2 | TRBV4-3 | TRBD2 | TGCGCCAGCAGCCAACATCCGACCGTTACTAGCGGGTCCCCCACCGGGGAGCTGTTTTTT | CASSQHPTVTSGSPTGELFF
NA | TRBJ2-3 | TRBV30 | NA | TGTGCCTGGAGTGCTTTGTCAGGGGTGACAGATACGCAGTATTTT | CAWSALSGVTDTQYF
NA | TRBJ2-3 | TRBV7-9 | NA | TGTGCCAGCAGCTTCAGCGGAACAGATACGCAGTATTTT | CASSFSGTDTQYF
few | TRBJ1-2 | TRBV13 | TRBD1 | TGTGCCAGCAGCGACGCCCCAGGGGGCGGCTATGGCTACACCTTC | CASSDAPGGGYGYTF
NA | TRBJ2-7 | TRBV7-7 | TRBD2 | TGTGCTAGCAGCTTAGAGGTGGGAGGGATTACGAAGCAGTACTTC | CASSLEVGGITKQYF
NA | TRBJ1-4 | TRBV7-7 | NA | TGTGCTAGCTCCCCGATCCCACAGGCAAATGAAAAACTGTTTTTT | CASSPIPQANEKLFF
NA | TRBJ1-4 | TRBV28 | TRBD1 | TGTGCCAGCAGTTCCGCCGGGACAGGGGGCACTAGTGAAAAACTGTTTTTT | CASSSAGTGGTSEKLFF
NA | TRBJ2-5 | TRBV5-1 | NA | TGCGCCAGCAGCTTGGCCGTGGCCCCGGGGGCCCAGTACTTC | CASSLAVAPGAQYF
NA | TRBJ2-7 | TRBV28 | TRBD1 | TGTGCCAGCATTCAGACAGGGGTCGGCTACGAGCAGTACTTC | CASIQTGVGYEQYF
once | TRBJ2-2 | TRBV9 | NA | TGTGCCAGCAGCGTAGACTTTGCAAACACCGGGGAGCTGTTTTTT | CASSVDFANTGELFF
NA | TRBJ2-2 | TRBV5-1 | NA | TGCGCCAGCAGCTCGTTTGGACAGAACACCGGGGAGCTGTTTTTT | CASSSFGQNTGELFF
NA | TRBJ1-2 | TRBV6-5 | NA | TGTGCCAGCACCGCAGGGACACCCGGAGGCTATGGCTACACCTTC | CASTAGTPGGYGYTF
NA | TRBJ2-3 | TRBV6-1 | TRBD2 | TGTGCCAGCAGTGAATGGGCGGGAGGGCCCGTCACAGATACGCAGTATTTT | CASSEWAGGPVTDTQYF
NA | TRBJ1-5 | TRBV7-2 | NA | TGTGCCAGCAGCTTCAAACAGGGACATCAGCCCCAGCATTTT | CASSFKQGHQPQHF
NA | TRBJ1-1 | TRBV10-3 | TRBD1 | TGTGCCATCAGTGTGACAGGGATAGGCACTGAAGCTTTCTTT | CAISVTGIGTEAFF
once | TRBJ2-5 | TRBV10-1 | TRBD2 | TGCGCCAGCAGTGTAGTGCGGGGGGCTCAAGAGACCCAGTACTTC | CASSVVRGAQETQYF
NA | TRBJ2-1 | TRBV6-1 | NA | TGTGCCAGCAGTGACCCCCCCAGGCCTAACAATGAGCAGTTCTTC | CASSDPPRPNNEQFF
NA | TRBJ1-4 | TRBV5-1 | NA | TGCGCCAGCAGCTTGACCGAGGAAGAAAAACTGTTTTTT | CASSLTEEEKLFF
medium-sized | TRBJ1-1 | TRBV28 | NA | TGTGCCAGCAGTTTTGGCCCTGAAGCTTTCTTT | CASSFGPEAFF
once | TRBJ1-4 | TRBV4-3 | TRBD1 | TGCGCCAGCAGCCAAGGCACAGGGGGGGATGAAAAACTGTTTTTT | CASSQGTGGDEKLFF
NA | TRBJ1-2 | TRBV15 | TRBD1 | TGTGCCACCAGCGTCGGGGGACAGGGGGCAGGCTATGGCTACACCTTC | CATSVGGQGAGYGYTF
NA | TRBJ2-5 | TRBV7-2 | NA | TGTGCCAGCTTGAACCAGGGCGTCAGGGCGGAGACCCAGTACTTC | CASLNQGVRAETQYF
NA | TRBJ2-7 | TRBV28 | NA | TGTGCCAGCAACCAGCCAGGCGCCCCCTACGAGCAGTACTTC | CASNQPGAPYEQYF
NA | TRBJ1-1 | TRBV18 | NA | TGTGCCAGCTCACCAGGGCTTCAGTTGAACACTGAAGCTTTCTTT | CASSPGLQLNTEAFF
NA | TRBJ1-4 | TRBV14 | NA | TGTGCCAGCAGCCAAGCCCCAGGGTACGATGAAAAACTGTTTTTT | CASSQAPGYDEKLFF
NA | TRBJ2-1 | TRBV2 | NA | TGTGCCAGCAGCCGACAGGACAATGAGCAGTTCTTC | CASSRQDNEQFF
NA | TRBJ1-1 | TRBV7-3 | TRBD1 | TGTGCCAGCAGCCAGACAGGGGGCCCCACTGAAGCTTTCTTT | CASSQTGGPTEAFF
NA | TRBJ1-1 | TRBV7-9 | TRBD1 | TGTGCCAGCAGCCCACAGGGGGGTATGAACACTGAAGCTTTCTTT | CASSPQGGMNTEAFF
NA | TRBJ1-1 | TRBV5-1 | NA | TGCGCCAGCAGCTTTGGTGACCGGGAGACTGAAGCTTTCTTT | CASSFGDRETEAFF
NA | TRBJ1-2 | TRBV7-2 | NA | TGTGCCAGCAGCCCCTATATGGGAGGGCTCTATGGCTACACCTTC | CASSPYMGGLYGYTF
NA | TRBJ2-7 | TRBV9 | NA | TGTGCCAGCAGCGTGTACAACGGGGGAATAAACGAGCAGTACTTC | CASSVYNGGINEQYF
NA | TRBJ1-1 | TRBV5-1 | NA | TGCGCCAGCAGCTTTCAGGGCGAGGCTGAAGCTTTCTTT | CASSFQGEAEAFF
NA | TRBJ2-3 | TRBV28 | TRBD1 | TGTGCCAGCAGGGGGACATCCGGACAGGGTACGCAGTATTTT | CASRGTSGQGTQYF
NA | TRBJ1-1 | TRBV27 | NA | TGTGCCAGCAGTTGGGGCGTGAACACTGAAGCTTTCTTT | CASSWGVNTEAFF